A single sample is the source of the 12 T cell receptor beta chains below, sequenced in a study of blood T cell repertoires in COVID-19. Data came from immunoSEQ multiplex PCR; TCRdb stores just in-frame clones and leaves some out. Of 300,000 or so clones listed, more than 70% were seen once; the top ten hold about 1.6%. The sequencing sample was made of peripheral blood. The receptors come from a woman aged 45-65 years with acute or convalescent COVID-19.

The count of this clone is one. The genes are TRBV30 and TRBJ1-2, with 8 bases lining up with TRBD1. The length of the CDR3 is 15 residues. With V trimmed by 0 bases and J by 7 bases, 10 bases remained unmatched. Germline CDR1 reads GTSNPN; CDR2 reads SVGIG (reference sequence). As DNA, the CDR3 is TGTGCCTGGAGTGTGCGACAGGGGTTTGGCGGTGGCTACACCTTC. It codes for CAWSVRQGFGGGYTF.

This chain uses TRBV29-1 with TRBJ2-3; 8 bases align to TRBD2. The CDR3 totals 13 residues. Looked up from germline, CDR1 is SQVTM and CDR2 is ANQGSEA. J gave up 1 base and V 7 bases, and 4 bases lay outside the gene matches. The CDR3 is CSAGRGGTDTQYF. CDR3 coding DNA: TGCAGCGCCGGGAGGGGGGGCACAGATACGCAGTATTTT.

This clone was counted a single time. The V call is TRBV28, the J call TRBJ1-5; TRBD1 agrees at 9 bases. There are 14 residues in the CDR3. The V and J ends lost 2 bases and 4 bases, in that order; junction bases with no gene match: 0. The V gene's germline CDR1 is MDHEN and CDR2 SYDVKM. The CDR3, as DNA: TGTGCCAGCAGTTTAGACAGGGGGAATCAGCCCCAGCATTTT. Translating gives CASSLDRGNQPQHF.

V usage is TRBV19 and J usage is TRBJ1-2, with D unresolved. V was shortened by 5 bases and J by 6 bases, with 13 bases between the two germline ends. The CDR3 is 13 amino acids. The germline gives CDR1 LNHDA, CDR2 SQIVND (reference sequence). The CDR3 spells CASSELRVDGYTF. The CDR3 region has the DNA TGTGCCAGTAGTGAACTTCGAGTAGATGGCTACACCTTC. The full variable domain, its missing parts supplied by reference TRBV19 and TRBJ1-2, is DGGITQSPKYLFRKEGQNVTLSCEQNLNHDAMYWYRQDPGQGLRLIYYSQIVNDFQKGDIAEGYSVSREKKESFPLTVTSAQKNPTAFYLCASSELRVDGYTFGSGTRLTVV.

The chain recombines TRBV10-3 with TRBJ2-3; 9 bases align to TRBD2. Per germline, CDR1 ENHRY and CDR2 SYGVKD. V shed 4 bases and J 4 bases; nucleotides not matched to a gene: 0. This CDR3 is 13 amino acids long. The CDR3 loop reads CAISGTSADTQYF. In DNA, the CDR3 is TGTGCCATCAGTGGGACTAGCGCAGATACGCAGTATTTT.

The rearrangement links TRBV29-1 to TRBJ1-2; 7 bases match TRBD1. V lost 6 bases to trimming and J lost 2 bases; unmatched junction nucleotides: 12. Per the germline V gene, CDR1 is SQVTM and CDR2 is ANQGSEA. CDR3 length equals 15 residues. CDR3 nucleotides: TGCAGCGTCGGTACCGGGACAGCTAGCAACTATGGCTACACCTTC. Amino acids: CSVGTGTASNYGYTF.

V usage is TRBV29-1 and J usage is TRBJ2-6; 7 bases line up with TRBD1. J lost 1 base, V lost 4 bases, and 4 bases had no gene match. This CDR3 region has 15 residues. Germline CDR1 and CDR2: SQVTM and ANQGSEA. CDR3 amino acids: CSVARQGSGANVLTF. CDR3 bases: TGCAGCGTTGCCCGACAGGGTTCTGGGGCCAACGTCCTGACTTTC.

The rearrangement links TRBV9 to TRBJ1-4; TRBD1 matches at 7 bases. Germline CDR1 SGDLS, CDR2 YYNGEE. V lost 4 bases and J lost 4; bases outside the gene matches: 7. CDR3 size: 15 residues. The CDR3 region is CASSTRDSLNEKLFF. In nucleotides, the CDR3 is TGTGCCAGCAGCACCCGGGACAGCCTTAATGAAAAACTGTTTTTT.

The gene calls are TRBV19 and TRBJ1-4; 8 bases match TRBD1. This CDR3 has 15 amino acids. The germline gives CDR1 LNHDA, CDR2 SQIVND (reference sequence). V gave up 5 bases and J gave up 5 bases; unmatched junction bases: 7. The CDR3: CASSLRQGRNEKLFF. CDR3 DNA: TGTGCCAGTAGTCTCCGACAGGGGAGGAATGAAAAACTGTTTTTT.

The chain has TRBV28 and TRBJ1-2, with D perhaps matching TRBD1 (6 bases). The germline gives CDR1 MDHEN, CDR2 SYDVKM. Trimming pared 7 bases from V and 3 bases from J, leaving 15 bases between. This CDR3 has 14 amino acids. CDR3 residues: CASIGQGRHYGYTF. The CDR3 DNA follows: TGTGCCAGCATCGGCCAGGGGCGACACTATGGCTACACCTTC.

The V and J genes are TRBV4-2 and TRBJ2-3, with 10 bases matching TRBD2. The CDR3 is 16 amino acids. The V segment lost 4 bases and the J segment 2 bases; nucleotides outside the gene matches: 6. CDR1 is LGHNA and CDR2 is YNFKEQ in the germline V gene. DNA of the CDR3: TGTGCCAGCAGCCCCTGGACTAGCGGTTACACAGATACGCAGTATTTT. As protein: CASSPWTSGYTDTQYF.

The chain is built from TRBV7-9 and TRBJ1-2; D gene unclear. The CDR3 totals 14 residues. The V gene lost 0 bases and the J gene lost 6 bases, with 11 bases spanning the gap. Germline assignment: CDR1 SEHNR and CDR2 FQNEAQ (reference sequence). The CDR3 region is CASSLALPRDGYTF. The CDR3 DNA follows: TGTGCCAGCAGCTTAGCGCTTCCTCGGGATGGCTACACCTTC.